This T cell receptor (beta chain) was sequenced for a study of cytomegalovirus exposure and HLA in healthy donors. The PCR contained 60 Vbeta and 13 Jbeta primers. Here immunoSEQ multiplex PCR was the method, and the copy in TCRdb shows in-frame clones only, minus some. The table lists more than 85,000 clones, roughly 76% of them singletons. Trimming took 5 bases from V and 0 from J, leaving 7 bases between them. Germline loops: CDR1 MNHEY, CDR2 SMNVEV (reference sequence). The CDR3 is 13 amino acids. Sequenced sample: PBMCs. The clonotype was recovered from a female donor in good health and CMV-seronegative. The V call is TRBV27, the J call TRBJ1-1; D uncertain. Here the CDR3 reads CASSTGMNTEAFF. CDR3 sequence (DNA): TGTGCCAGCAGTACCGGGATGAACACTGAAGCTTTCTTT.